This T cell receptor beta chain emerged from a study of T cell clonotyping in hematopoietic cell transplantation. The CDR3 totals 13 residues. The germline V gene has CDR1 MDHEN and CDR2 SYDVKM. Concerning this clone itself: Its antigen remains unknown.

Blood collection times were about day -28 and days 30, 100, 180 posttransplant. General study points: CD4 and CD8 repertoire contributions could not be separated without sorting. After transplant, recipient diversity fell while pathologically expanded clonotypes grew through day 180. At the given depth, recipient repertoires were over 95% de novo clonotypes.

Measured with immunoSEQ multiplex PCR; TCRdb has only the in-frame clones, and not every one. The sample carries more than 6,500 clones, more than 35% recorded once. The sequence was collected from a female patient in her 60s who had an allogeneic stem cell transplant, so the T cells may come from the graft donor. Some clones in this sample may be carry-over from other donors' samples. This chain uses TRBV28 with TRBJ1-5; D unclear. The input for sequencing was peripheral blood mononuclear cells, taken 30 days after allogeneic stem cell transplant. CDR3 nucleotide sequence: TGTGCTTGGGCCCCAAGTGTCAATCAGCCCCAGCATTTT. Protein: CAWAPSVNQPQHF.